One and the same sample provided the 19 T cell receptor beta chains below, sequenced in a study of T cells in Graves' hyperthyroidism and ophthalmopathy. TCR beta CDR3 sequences were amplified from RNA transcripts. The HTBI primer set drove a first-round RT-PCR of the TCR CDR3. TCRdb re-analysed the multiplex PCR reads in MiXCR, keeping a single row per CDR3 protein. The sample has 600,000 to 900,000 distinct CDR3 sequences, around 15% seen once. The material sequenced was blood. The receptors shown here come from a man in his late teens or twenties with Graves' hyperthyroidism.

The chain joins TRBV20-1 to TRBJ2-3; D is unclear. Trimming removed 2 bases from V and 0 bases from J, with 12 bases in between. From germline, CDR1 is DFQATT and CDR2 SNEGSKA (reference sequence). The CDR3 is 15 residues long. As DNA, the CDR3 is TGCAGTGCTAGACAGGACCCAGCTAGCACAGATACGCAGTATTTT. It translates to CSARQDPASTDTQYF.

The rearrangement joins TRBV19 to TRBJ2-7; maybe TRBD1 (6 bases). CDR3 length: 19 amino acids. Germline assignment: CDR1 LNHDA and CDR2 SQIVND (reference sequence). V lost 0 bases to trimming and J lost 4 bases, with 25 bases between them. The CDR3 loop is CASSIDPATVKGHPYEQYF. The CDR3 DNA is TGTGCCAGTAGTATAGATCCCGCTACGGTGAAGGGACACCCGTACGAGCAGTACTTC. The entire variable domain, with the rest obtained from reference TRBV19 and TRBJ2-7, is as follows: DGGITQSPKYLFRKEGQNVTLSCEQNLNHDAMYWYRQDPGQGLRLIYYSQIVNDFQKGDIAEGYSVSREKKESFPLTVTSAQKNPTAFYLCASSIDPATVKGHPYEQYFGPGTRLTVT.

This clonotype was counted at least ten times. V usage is TRBV6-2 or TRBV6-3 and J usage is TRBJ2-3; TRBD2 agrees at 7 bases. The ends lost 0 bases at V and 3 bases at J; junction bases unmatched: 6. The CDR3 extends over 16 amino acids. The V gene's germline CDR1 is MNHEY and CDR2 SVGEGT. The CDR3 coding sequence is TGTGCCAGCAGTTACTCGATCAGCGGGAATACAGATACGCAGTATTTT. Translation gives CASSYSISGNTDTQYF.

This clonotype was observed many times. The genes are TRBV20-1 and TRBJ2-7; 8 nucleotides agree with TRBD1. This CDR3 contains 13 residues. V was pared by 3 bases and J by 5 bases, with 6 bases of the junction left unmatched. The germline gives CDR1 DFQATT, CDR2 SNEGSKA (reference sequence). As DNA, the CDR3 is TGCAGTGCTAGGTGGGACAGGTCACACGAGCAGTACTTC. Translation gives CSARWDRSHEQYF.

V and J are TRBV7-2 and TRBJ2-7, with D uncertain. The CDR3 loop spans 14 amino acids. Trimming left V 2 bases short and J 0 bases short, with 8 bases between. The germline CDR1 and CDR2 sequences are SGHTA and FQGNSA. CDR3 region: CASSLNPSSYEQYF. The CDR3 nucleotides are TGTGCCAGCAGCTTAAACCCAAGCTCCTACGAGCAGTACTTC.

This clonotype came up many times. The chain combines TRBV28 with TRBJ1-5, with a tentative D call TRBD1 (6 bases). There are 12 residues in the CDR3. The germline V and J ends were trimmed by 6 bases and 6 bases, with 9 bases remaining between them. Germline CDR1 is MDHEN and CDR2 is SYDVKM. The CDR3 coding sequence is TGTGCCAGCAGCTTAGGGGGTCAGCCCCAGCATTTT. Amino acid sequence: CASSLGGQPQHF.

This clonotype was seen ten or more times. The rearrangement joins TRBV20-1 to TRBJ2-7; 7 bases are shared with TRBD1. The V and J ends lost 2 bases and 0 bases, in that order; junction bases with no gene match: 7. This CDR3 comprises 15 residues. Germline V gives CDR1 DFQATT, CDR2 SNEGSKA (reference sequence). The CDR3 bases are TGCAGTGCTAGACCGGACAGGTTGAGCTCCTACGAGCAGTACTTC. It encodes CSARPDRLSSYEQYF.

This clonotype was detected a few times. The CDR3 region is CASSETGGGYGYTF. The CDR3 DNA is TGTGCCAGCAGTGAAACGGGGGGTGGCTATGGCTACACCTTC. The rearrangement uses TRBV2 and TRBJ1-2; TRBD1 is a possible D gene (5 bases). The CDR3 extends over 14 amino acids. V lost 2 bases, J lost 4 bases, and 11 bases lay in between. The germline CDR1 and CDR2 sequences are SNHLY and FYNNEI.

This clonotype was found many times. V gene TRBV6-1 combines with J gene TRBJ2-6; TRBD2 matches 7 bases. The germline CDR1 and CDR2 sequences are MNHNS and SASEGT. The CDR3 is 15 amino acids. Trimming removed 7 bases from V and 2 bases from J; junction bases left unmatched: 5. The CDR3 region is CASTMLAAGANVLTF. The DNA for the CDR3 is TGTGCCAGCACCATGCTAGCGGCTGGGGCCAACGTCCTGACTTTC.

This clonotype came up many times. This chain links TRBV2 with TRBJ1-5, with 7 bases fitting TRBD1. CDR3 length: 14 amino acids. V lost 9 bases to trimming and J lost 3 bases; unmatched junction nucleotides: 8. Germline lookup yields CDR1 SNHLY and CDR2 FYNNEI. CDR3 sequence: CASAGQSYNQPQHF. CDR3 coding DNA: TGTGCCAGTGCGGGACAGAGTTACAATCAGCCCCAGCATTTT.

This clonotype was seen repeatedly, ten times or more. The V gene is TRBV28, the J gene TRBJ2-7, with TRBD1 matching 9 bases. The CDR3 has 14 residues. V lost 6 bases to trimming and J lost 7 bases; unmatched junction nucleotides: 10. CDR1 is MDHEN and CDR2 is SYDVKM in the germline V gene. The CDR3 sequence is CASRRQGDLKEQYF. The CDR3 coding sequence is TGTGCCAGCAGGAGACAGGGGGACCTTAAAGAGCAGTACTTC.

This clonotype has a handful of counts. The rearrangement links TRBV12-3 or TRBV12-4 to TRBJ2-1, with 8 bases that match TRBD2. The CDR3 covers 15 residues. V lost 6 bases and J lost 8; bases outside the gene matches: 12. The DNA of the CDR3 is TGTGCCAGCAGCCCCTACCGGGAGGGGTTCGATGAGCAGTTCTTC. Its translation is CASSPYREGFDEQFF.

This clonotype has only a few counts. Relative to the germline gene, one junction end is altered; a read error may explain this. V and J are TRBV7-9 and TRBJ2-5; D is tentatively TRBD1 or TRBD2 (5 bases each). CDR3 length: 16 amino acids. Germline assignment: CDR1 SEHNR and CDR2 FQNEAQ (reference sequence). The CDR3 nucleotides are TGTGCCAACAGCTTAGGTGTAACTAGTGGGGCGGAGACCCAGTACTTC. Residues: CANSLGVTSGAETQYF. The variable domain in full, completed from reference TRBV7-9 and TRBJ2-5, reads DTGVSQNPRHKITKRGQNVTFRCDPISEHNRLYWYRQTLGQGPEFLTYFQNEAQLEKSRLLSDRFSAERPKGSFSTLEIQRTEQGDSAMYLCANSLGVTSGAETQYFGPGTRLLVL.

In its sample, this clonotype was seen many times. J is TRBJ2-5 and V is TRBV28, with TRBD1 as a possible D gene (6 bases). The CDR3 runs to 15 residues. The germline V and J ends were trimmed by 3 bases and 0 bases, with 11 bases remaining between them. The germline V gene has CDR1 MDHEN and CDR2 SYDVKM. As DNA, the CDR3 is TGTGCCAGCAGTTTGAGTGGGGGCGACCAAGAGACCCAGTACTTC. It specifies CASSLSGGDQETQYF.

Only a few counts were recorded for this clonotype. V usage is TRBV9 and J usage is TRBJ2-7; perhaps TRBD1 as D (5 bases). Germline V lookup: CDR1 SGDLS, CDR2 YYNGEE. Trimming pared 0 bases from V and 2 bases from J, leaving 12 bases between. The CDR3 totals 15 residues. DNA of the CDR3: TGTGCCAGCAGCGTAGGCTCAGGGTGGGCCTACGAGCAGTACTTC. Amino acids: CASSVGSGWAYEQYF. Using reference TRBV9 and TRBJ2-7 for the parts outside the CDR3, the full variable domain is DSGVTQTPKHLITATGQRVTLRCSPRSGDLSVYWYQQSLDQGLQFLIQYYNGEERAKGNILERFSAQQFPDLHSELNLSSLELGDSALYFCASSVGSGWAYEQYFGPGTRLTVT.

The chain couples TRBV19 to TRBJ1-6; the D gene is possibly TRBD1 (5 bases). The V gene's germline CDR1 is LNHDA and CDR2 SQIVND (reference sequence). Trimming removed 9 bases from V and 1 base from J, with 13 bases in between. The CDR3 length is 15 residues. In DNA form, the CDR3 reads TGTGCCAGCAGTCAGCGACAGTCCTATAATTCACCCCTCCACTTT. Its translation: CASSQRQSYNSPLHF. Full variable domain (outside the CDR3, taken from reference TRBV19 and TRBJ1-6): DGGITQSPKYLFRKEGQNVTLSCEQNLNHDAMYWYRQDPGQGLRLIYYSQIVNDFQKGDIAEGYSVSREKKESFPLTVTSAQKNPTAFYLCASSQRQSYNSPLHFGNGTRLTVT.

As to this clonotype: One end of the junction varies from germline; a read error may be responsible. The V and J genes are TRBV12-3 or TRBV12-4 and TRBJ1-3; D is possibly TRBD1 (5 bases). The CDR3 has 16 residues. The CDR3 spells CASSDDRASSGNTTYF. The CDR3 DNA reads as TGTGCCAGCAGTGATGACAGAGCAAGCTCTGGAAACACCACATATTTT.

This clonotype was picked up many times. The chain couples TRBV28 to TRBJ2-1; 12 nucleotides agree with TRBD2. Per germline, CDR1 MDHEN and CDR2 SYDVKM. This CDR3 region has 17 residues. After removal of 6 bases from V and 3 bases from J, the junction contained 9 bases not matched to a gene. The CDR3 bases are TGTGCCAGCAGGACTCGGACTAGCGGGGTGGACTACAATGAGCAGTTCTTC. This encodes CASRTRTSGVDYNEQFF.

This clonotype was counted many times. The chain uses TRBV12-3 or TRBV12-4 and TRBJ2-7, with 11 positions matching TRBD1. This CDR3 is built from 15 residues. V trimming: 1 base; J trimming: 4 bases; junction bases outside the gene matches: 3. The DNA for the CDR3 is TGTGCCAGCAGTTTAGGGACAGGGGGCGGATACGAGCAGTACTTC. Amino acid sequence: CASSLGTGGGYEQYF.